This TCR beta chain is from a study of blood T cell repertoires in COVID-19. Looking at the study overall: PBMCs, B-cell-depleted T cells, or T cells were the source of the cDNA or gDNA that made up the material.

Original methodology: The assay estimated nucleated cells by amplifying reference gene primers. TCRdb's copy holds only in-frame clones and misses some; the assay was immunoSEQ multiplex PCR. V and J calls and clone size are as listed in that table; D and trimming were resolved from the DNA. Of roughly 180,000 clones in the sample, roughly 80% were seen once. V lost 7 bases to trimming and J lost 6 bases; unmatched junction nucleotides: 12. CDR1 GTSNPN and CDR2 SVGIG come from the germline V gene (reference sequence). The CDR3 sequence is 15 residues long. V usage is TRBV30 and J usage is TRBJ2-1, with 10 bases that match TRBD2. The clonotype was recovered from a woman aged 30 to 39 with acute or convalescent COVID-19. Material: peripheral blood. In DNA form, the CDR3 reads TGTGCCTTCACGGGAACCAGGACTAGCGGCAATGAGCAGTTCTTC. Amino acid sequence: CAFTGTRTSGNEQFF.